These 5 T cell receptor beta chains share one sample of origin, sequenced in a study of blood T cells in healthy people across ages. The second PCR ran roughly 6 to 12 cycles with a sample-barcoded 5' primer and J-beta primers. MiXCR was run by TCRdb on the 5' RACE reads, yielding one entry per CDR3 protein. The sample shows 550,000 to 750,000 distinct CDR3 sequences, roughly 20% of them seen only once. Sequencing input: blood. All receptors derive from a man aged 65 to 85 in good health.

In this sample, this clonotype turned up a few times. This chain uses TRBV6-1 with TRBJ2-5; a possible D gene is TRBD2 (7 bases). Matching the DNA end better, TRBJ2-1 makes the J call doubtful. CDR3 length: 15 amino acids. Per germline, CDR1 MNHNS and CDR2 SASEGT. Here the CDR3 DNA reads TGTGCCAGCAGTGAGGGGGGGGCGGGACACAGTGAGCAGTTCTTC. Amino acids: CASSEGGAGHSEQFF.

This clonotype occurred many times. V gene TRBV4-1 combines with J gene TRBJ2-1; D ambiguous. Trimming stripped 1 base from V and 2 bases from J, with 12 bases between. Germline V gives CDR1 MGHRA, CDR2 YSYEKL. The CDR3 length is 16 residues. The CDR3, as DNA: TGCGCCAGCAGCCAAGGTTTCAGCCGAGCCTACAATGAGCAGTTCTTC. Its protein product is CASSQGFSRAYNEQFF.

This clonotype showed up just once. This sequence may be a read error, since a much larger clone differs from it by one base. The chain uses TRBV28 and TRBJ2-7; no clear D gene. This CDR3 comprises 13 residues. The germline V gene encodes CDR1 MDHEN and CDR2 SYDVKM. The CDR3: CAGSSDQPYEQYF. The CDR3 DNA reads TGTGCCGGCAGTTCCGACCAACCCTACGAGCAGTACTTC. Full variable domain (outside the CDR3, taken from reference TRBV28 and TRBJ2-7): DVKVTQSSRYLVKRTGEKVFLECVQDMDHENMFWYRQDPGLGLRLIYFSYDVKMKEKGDIPEGYSVSREKKERFSLILESASTNQTSMYLCAGSSDQPYEQYFGPGTRLTVT.

The CDR3 region has the DNA TGTGCCAGCAGTTCAGCGGCTTACTACGAGCAGTACTTC. Translating it yields CASSSAAYYEQYF. V usage is TRBV12-3 or TRBV12-4 and J usage is TRBJ2-7, with D perhaps TRBD2 (5 bases). Trimming stripped 4 bases from V and 3 bases from J, with 10 bases between. This CDR3 is built from 13 residues.

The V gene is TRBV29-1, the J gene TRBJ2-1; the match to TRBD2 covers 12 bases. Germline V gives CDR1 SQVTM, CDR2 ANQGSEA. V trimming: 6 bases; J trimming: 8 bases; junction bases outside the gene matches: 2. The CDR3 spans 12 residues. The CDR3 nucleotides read TGCAGCGTGACTAGCGGGAGAGATGAGCAGTTCTTC. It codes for CSVTSGRDEQFF.